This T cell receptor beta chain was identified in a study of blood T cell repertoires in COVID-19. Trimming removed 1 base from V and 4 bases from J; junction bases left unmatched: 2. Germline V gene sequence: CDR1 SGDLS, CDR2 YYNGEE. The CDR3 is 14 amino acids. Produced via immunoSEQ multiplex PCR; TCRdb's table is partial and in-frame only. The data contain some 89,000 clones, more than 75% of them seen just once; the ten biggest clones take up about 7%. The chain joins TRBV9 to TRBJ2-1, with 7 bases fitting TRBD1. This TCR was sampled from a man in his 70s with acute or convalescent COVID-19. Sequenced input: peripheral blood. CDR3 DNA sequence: TGTGCCAGCAGCGTACAGGGGGAATACAATGAGCAGTTCTTC. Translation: CASSVQGEYNEQFF.